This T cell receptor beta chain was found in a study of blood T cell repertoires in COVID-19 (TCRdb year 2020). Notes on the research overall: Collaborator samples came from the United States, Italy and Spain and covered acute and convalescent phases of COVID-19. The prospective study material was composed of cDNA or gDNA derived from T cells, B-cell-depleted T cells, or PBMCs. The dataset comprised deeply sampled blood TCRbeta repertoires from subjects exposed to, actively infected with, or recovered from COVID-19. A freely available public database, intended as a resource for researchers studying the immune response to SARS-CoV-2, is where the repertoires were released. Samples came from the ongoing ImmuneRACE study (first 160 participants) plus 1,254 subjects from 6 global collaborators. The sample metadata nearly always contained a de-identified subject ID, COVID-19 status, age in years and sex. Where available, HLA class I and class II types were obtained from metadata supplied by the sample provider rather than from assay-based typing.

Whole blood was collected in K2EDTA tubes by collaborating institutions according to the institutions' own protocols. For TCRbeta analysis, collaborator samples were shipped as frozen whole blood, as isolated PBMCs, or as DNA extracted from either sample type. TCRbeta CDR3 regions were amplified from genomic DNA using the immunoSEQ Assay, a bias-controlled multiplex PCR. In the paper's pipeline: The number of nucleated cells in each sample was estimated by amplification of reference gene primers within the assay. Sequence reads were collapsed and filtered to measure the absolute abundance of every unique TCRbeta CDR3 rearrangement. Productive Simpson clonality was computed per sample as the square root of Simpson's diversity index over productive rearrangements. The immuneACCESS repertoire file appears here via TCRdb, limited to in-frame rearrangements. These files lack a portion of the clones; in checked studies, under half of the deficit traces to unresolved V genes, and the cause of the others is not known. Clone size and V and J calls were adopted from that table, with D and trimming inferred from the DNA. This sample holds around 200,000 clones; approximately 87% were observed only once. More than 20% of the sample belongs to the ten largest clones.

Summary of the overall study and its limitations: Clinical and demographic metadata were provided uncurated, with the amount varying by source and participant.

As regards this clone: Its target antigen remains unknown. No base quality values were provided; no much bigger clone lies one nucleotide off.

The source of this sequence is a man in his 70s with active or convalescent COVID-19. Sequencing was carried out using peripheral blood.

The CDR3: CASSSGTSGSQITDTQYF. The DNA sequence is given as TGTGCCAGCAGTTCCGGGACTAGCGGGAGTCAGATCACAGATACGCAGTATTTT. The chain uses TRBV2 and TRBJ2-3; 14 central nucleotides agree with TRBD2. The CDR3 goes from the cysteine to the phenylalanine over 18 residues. Only the CDR3 region is kept as DNA, spanning 54 bases read in frame from base 1. CDR1 SNHLY and CDR2 FYNNEI were looked up in the germline V gene. V loses 5 bases at its end and J loses 2 bases; junction bases beyond the gene matches: 9.